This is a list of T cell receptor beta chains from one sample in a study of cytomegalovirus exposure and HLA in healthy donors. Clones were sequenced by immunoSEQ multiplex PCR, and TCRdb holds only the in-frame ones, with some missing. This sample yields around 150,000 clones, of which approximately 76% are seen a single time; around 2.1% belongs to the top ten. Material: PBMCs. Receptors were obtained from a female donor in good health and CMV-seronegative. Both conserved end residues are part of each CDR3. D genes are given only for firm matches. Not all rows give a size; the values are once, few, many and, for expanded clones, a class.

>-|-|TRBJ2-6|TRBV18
CASSPGASTSGANVLTF
TGTGCCAGCTCACCAGGGGCCAGCACCTCTGGGGCCAACGTCCTGACTTTC
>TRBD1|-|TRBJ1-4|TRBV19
CASSIEDRGNEKLFF
TGTGCCAGTAGTATAGAGGACAGGGGAAATGAAAAACTGTTTTTT
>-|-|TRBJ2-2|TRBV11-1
CASSLEGAKARELFF
TGTGCCAGCAGCTTAGAAGGGGCCAAGGCCCGGGAGCTGTTTTTT
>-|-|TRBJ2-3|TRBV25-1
CASSGLGSADTQYF
TGTGCCAGCAGTGGCCTAGGTTCGGCAGATACGCAGTATTTT
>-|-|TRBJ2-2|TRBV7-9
CASSLDRLNTGELFF
TGTGCCAGCAGCTTAGACAGGTTGAACACCGGGGAGCTGTTTTTT
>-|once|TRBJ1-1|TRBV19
CASSRQGRDTEAFF
TGTGCCAGTAGTCGCCAGGGGCGCGACACTGAAGCTTTCTTT
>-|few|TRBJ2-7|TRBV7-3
CASSLINIGSHEQYF
TGTGCCAGCAGCTTAATCAATATCGGGTCCCACGAGCAGTACTTC
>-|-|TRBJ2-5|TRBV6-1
CASSEFPTGQETQYF
TGTGCCAGCAGTGAATTCCCGACTGGGCAAGAGACCCAGTACTTC
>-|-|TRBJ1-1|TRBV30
CAWSPDRQNTEAFF
TGTGCCTGGAGTCCGGACAGACAGAACACTGAAGCTTTCTTT
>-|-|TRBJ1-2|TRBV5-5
CASSFQKNYGYTF
TGTGCCAGCAGCTTTCAAAAAAACTATGGCTACACCTTC
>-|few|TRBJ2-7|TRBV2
CASSEELSSYEQYF
TGTGCCAGCAGCGAGGAACTATCCTCCTACGAGCAGTACTTC
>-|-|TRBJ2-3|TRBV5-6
CASSFGLGPPDTQYF
TGTGCCAGCAGCTTTGGTCTGGGGCCCCCGGATACGCAGTATTTT
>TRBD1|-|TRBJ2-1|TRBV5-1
CASSTGTGGNEQFF
TGCGCCAGTAGTACCGGGACAGGGGGGAATGAGCAGTTCTTC
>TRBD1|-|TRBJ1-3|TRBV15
CATSGRTGWGNTIYF
TGTGCCACCAGCGGACGGACAGGTTGGGGAAACACCATATATTTT
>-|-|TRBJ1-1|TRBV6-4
CASSDSWTELLRGEAFF
TGTGCCAGCAGTGACTCGTGGACAGAGCTCCTTAGGGGTGAAGCTTTCTTT
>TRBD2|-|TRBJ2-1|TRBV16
CASSQGGDGGARYEQFF
TGTGCCAGCAGCCAAGGAGGGGACGGGGGGGCCCGGTATGAGCAGTTCTTC
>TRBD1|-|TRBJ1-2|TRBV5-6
CASSNRDRGGYTF
TGTGCCAGCAGCAACCGGGACAGGGGTGGCTACACCTTC
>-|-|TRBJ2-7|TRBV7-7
CASSSGQSNEQYF
TGTGCCAGCAGCTCCGGACAGTCAAACGAGCAGTACTTC
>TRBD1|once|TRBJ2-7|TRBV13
CASSAKPGQGYEQYF
TGTGCCAGCAGCGCCAAGCCGGGACAGGGCTACGAGCAGTACTTC
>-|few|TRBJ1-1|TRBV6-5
CASSYSEGNTEAFF
TGTGCCAGCAGTTACTCCGAGGGGAACACTGAAGCTTTCTTT
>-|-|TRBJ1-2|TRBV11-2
CASNLDSYSYYGYTF
TGTGCCAGCAACCTGGACAGTTACTCTTACTATGGCTACACCTTC
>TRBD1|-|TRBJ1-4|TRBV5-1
CATGRTGERLTNEKLFF
TGCGCCACCGGTCGGACAGGGGAACGTCTAACTAATGAAAAACTGTTTTTT
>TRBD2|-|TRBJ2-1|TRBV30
CAWSRSGTSGGPPFF
TGTGCCTGGAGTCGGTCGGGGACTAGCGGGGGACCTCCGTTCTTC
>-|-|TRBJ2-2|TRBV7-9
CASSPTENTGELFF
TGTGCCAGCAGCCCGACAGAGAACACCGGGGAGCTGTTTTTT
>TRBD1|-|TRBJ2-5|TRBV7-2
CASSLYRGQETQYF
TGTGCCAGCAGCTTATACAGGGGCCAAGAGACCCAGTACTTC
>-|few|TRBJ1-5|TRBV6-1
CASSDPSYSNQPQHF
TGTGCCAGCAGTGACCCCAGTTATAGCAATCAGCCCCAGCATTTT
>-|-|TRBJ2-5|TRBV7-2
CASSRKTGFEETQYF
TGTGCCAGCAGCCGAAAAACAGGGTTCGAAGAGACCCAGTACTTC
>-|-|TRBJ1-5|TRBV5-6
CASSSRGNQPQHF
TGTGCCAGCAGCTCCAGGGGCAATCAGCCCCAGCATTTT
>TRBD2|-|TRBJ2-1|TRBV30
CAWSIGTSGSLRGNEQFF
TGTGCCTGGAGTATCGGGACTAGCGGGAGCCTCCGGGGGAATGAGCAGTTCTTC
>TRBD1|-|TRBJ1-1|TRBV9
CASSAQGASTEAFF
TGTGCCAGCAGCGCGCAGGGGGCGAGCACTGAAGCTTTCTTT
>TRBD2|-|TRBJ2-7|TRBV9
CASSVEGTSYYEQYF
TGTGCCAGCAGCGTAGAGGGGACTAGCTACTACGAGCAGTACTTC
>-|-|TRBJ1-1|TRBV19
CASSRNPGVEAFF
TGTGCCAGTAGTCGAAACCCAGGGGTAGAAGCTTTCTTT
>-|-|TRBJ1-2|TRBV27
CASSLSRGGTGYTF
TGTGCCAGCAGTTTATCACGGGGGGGAACTGGCTACACCTTC
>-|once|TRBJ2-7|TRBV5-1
CASSRKQDAGYEQYF
TGCGCCAGCAGCCGTAAACAGGACGCCGGATACGAGCAGTACTTC
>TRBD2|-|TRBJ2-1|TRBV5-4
CASSPIAGGSYNEQFF
TGTGCCAGCAGCCCGATAGCGGGAGGCTCCTACAATGAGCAGTTCTTC
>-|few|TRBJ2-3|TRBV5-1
CASSLATATDTQYF
TGCGCCAGCAGCTTGGCAACAGCCACAGATACGCAGTATTTT
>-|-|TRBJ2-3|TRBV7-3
CASSLMETDTQYF
TGTGCCAGCAGCTTAATGGAGACAGATACGCAGTATTTT
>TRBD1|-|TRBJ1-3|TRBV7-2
CASSFGQANSGNTIYF
TGTGCCAGCAGCTTCGGACAGGCCAACTCTGGAAACACCATATATTTT
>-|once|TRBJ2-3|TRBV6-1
CASSEKPPGWRSADTQYF
TGTGCCAGCAGTGAAAAGCCGCCGGGGTGGCGGTCCGCAGATACGCAGTATTTT
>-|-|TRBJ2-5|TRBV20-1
CSARETQYF
TGCAGTGCTCGAGAGACCCAGTACTTC
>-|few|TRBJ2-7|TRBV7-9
CASSESGRGVPYEQYF
TGTGCCAGCAGCGAATCGGGACGCGGGGTTCCCTACGAGCAGTACTTC
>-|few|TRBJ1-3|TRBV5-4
CASSSRDSGNTIYF
TGTGCCAGCAGCTCCCGGGACTCTGGAAACACCATATATTTT